This record looks at one T cell receptor (beta chain) sequence and its context. Its antigen is unidentified. The V and J ends lost 9 bases and 4 bases, in that order; junction bases with no gene match: 12. Germline CDR1 MGHDK, CDR2 SYGVNS. The CDR3 runs 15 residues. Libraries were prepared by immunoSEQ multiplex PCR; TCRdb keeps only in-frame clonotypes and omits some of them. The sample gives about 130,000 clones, 85% to 95% of which show up once; over 8% is in the top ten. The source of the sample is a study of T cell responses to AZD1222 COVID-19 vaccine. Study-wide context: Researchers grouped second doses given at about 4 or about 12 weeks into one pool.

Findings and limits, study-wide: It should be noted that donors were predominantly white British and more often female, and clonal diversity was possibly underestimated. With dominance at 160-218 and 743-854, vaccine-associated CD4 TCRs spanned spike. Baseline seropositives among AZD1222 recipients totaled only five to seven.

This clonotype was obtained from an adult in good health. The chain has TRBV25-1 and TRBJ2-1, with 7 nucleotides matching TRBD2. Sequencing used peripheral blood, obtained on day 0 of AZD1222 vaccination. CDR3 region: CASLEPGGSYNEQFF. The CDR3 region has the DNA TGTGCCAGTCTCGAACCCGGGGGGTCTTACAATGAGCAGTTCTTC.